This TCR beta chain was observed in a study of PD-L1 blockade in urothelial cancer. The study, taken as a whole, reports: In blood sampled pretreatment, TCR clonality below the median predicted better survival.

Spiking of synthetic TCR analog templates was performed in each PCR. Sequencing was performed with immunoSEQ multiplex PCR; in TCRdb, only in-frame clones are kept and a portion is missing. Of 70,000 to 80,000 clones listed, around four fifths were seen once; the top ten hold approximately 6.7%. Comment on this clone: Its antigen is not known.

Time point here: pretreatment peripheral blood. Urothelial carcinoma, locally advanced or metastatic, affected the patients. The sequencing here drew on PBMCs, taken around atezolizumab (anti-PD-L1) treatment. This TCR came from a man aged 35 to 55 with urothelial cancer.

In DNA, the CDR3 is TGTGCCAGCAGTTCCTGGGACAGGGGAAGGGGGGACACTGAAGCTTTCTTT. This gives the protein CASSSWDRGRGDTEAFF. The chain couples TRBV27 to TRBJ1-1, with TRBD1 matching 10 bases. V was pared by 4 bases and J by 3 bases, with 11 bases of the junction left unmatched. The CDR3 is 17 amino acids. CDR1 is MNHEY, CDR2 SMNVEV, per germline (reference sequence).